This is a list of T cell receptor beta chains from one sample in a study of blood T cell repertoires in COVID-19. The repertoire was sequenced with immunoSEQ multiplex PCR; TCRdb's copy has only in-frame clones and lacks some. The sample comprises 150,000 or so clones, about 86% of which are singletons, and less than 20% rests with the top ten. Material: peripheral blood. The source of these receptors is a woman older than 75 with acute or convalescent COVID-19. CDR3s include the opening cysteine and the closing phenylalanine or tryptophan. The D gene is left open where the match is weak. Rows may omit the clone size; those that give it use once, few, many or a size class.

-	-	TRBV9	TRBJ2-2	CASSLREFGELFF	TGTGCCAGCAGCTTAAGGGAGTTCGGGGAGCTGTTTTTT
-	-	TRBV6-4	TRBJ1-1	CASRMDSVNTEAFF	TGTGCCAGCAGGATGGACAGTGTGAACACTGAAGCTTTCTTT
-	TRBD1	TRBV10-3	TRBJ2-7	CAISVDRSAYEQYF	TGTGCCATCAGTGTGGACAGGTCGGCCTACGAGCAGTACTTC
-	-	TRBV3-1/TRBV3-2	TRBJ1-6	CASSLGEERGPLHF	TGTGCCAGCAGCCTCGGAGAAGAACGGGGACCCCTCCACTTT
-	-	TRBV14	TRBJ1-5	CASSQDGQPQHF	TGTGCCAGCAGCCAAGACGGGCAGCCCCAGCATTTT
-	-	TRBV12-3/TRBV12-4	TRBJ2-7	CASSLGLFYEQYF	TGTGCCAGCAGCCTCGGACTATTCTACGAGCAGTACTTC
-	-	TRBV7-3	TRBJ2-3	CASSSGPTDTQYF	TGTGCCAGCAGCTCGGGTCCCACAGATACGCAGTATTTT
-	-	TRBV2	TRBJ2-7	CASSDRTSLGEQYF	TGTGCCAGCAGTGACCGGACTTCCCTAGGGGAGCAGTACTTC
-	-	TRBV30	TRBJ1-2	CAWTHPRQVPF	TGTGCCTGGACCCATCCCCGGCAGGTACCCTTC
few	-	TRBV19	TRBJ1-2	CASSPGAYGYTF	TGTGCCAGTAGCCCAGGGGCCTATGGCTACACCTTC
-	TRBD2	TRBV27	TRBJ2-5	CATAAGLGQETQYF	TGTGCCACCGCGGCGGGACTAGGACAAGAGACCCAGTACTTC
-	-	TRBV6-5	TRBJ2-3	CASSYSRGTQYF	TGTGCCAGCAGTTACTCTAGGGGGACGCAGTATTTT
-	-	TRBV18	TRBJ2-1	CASSPPTGSSYNEQFF	TGTGCCAGCTCACCACCGACCGGGTCCTCCTACAATGAGCAGTTCTTC
-	TRBD2	TRBV13	TRBJ2-7	CASSSRVLAGGAGEEQYF	TGTGCCAGCAGCTCCAGGGTACTAGCGGGAGGTGCTGGGGAAGAGCAGTACTTC
-	-	TRBV27	TRBJ2-1	CASSLSTEGDNEQFF	TGTGCCAGCAGTTTATCAACGGAGGGTGACAATGAGCAGTTCTTC
few	TRBD1	TRBV7-9	TRBJ2-7	CASSLMRTGFYEQYF	TGTGCCAGCAGCTTAATGAGGACAGGGTTCTACGAGCAGTACTTC
-	-	TRBV29-1	TRBJ1-2	CSVEEEGLRGYTF	TGCAGCGTTGAAGAAGAGGGCCTTAGGGGCTACACCTTC
once	-	TRBV7-9	TRBJ1-4	CASSQQNEKLFF	TGTGCCAGCAGTCAACAGAACGAAAAACTGTTTTTT
-	TRBD1	TRBV7-2	TRBJ2-4	CASSPRTGNAKNIQYF	TGTGCCAGCAGCCCGAGGACAGGGAACGCCAAAAACATTCAGTACTTC
-	TRBD2	TRBV9	TRBJ2-3	CASSVVERGSLATTDTQYF	TGTGCCAGCAGCGTAGTGGAGCGGGGCAGTTTGGCGACAACAGATACGCAGTATTTT
-	-	TRBV12-3/TRBV12-4	TRBJ2-1	CASSLSTAGEQFF	TGTGCCAGCAGTTTGTCGACAGCCGGTGAGCAGTTCTTC
-	-	TRBV28	TRBJ1-2	CASSPGFGYTF	TGTGCCAGCAGTCCGGGGTTCGGCTACACCTTC
-	-	TRBV3-1/TRBV3-2	TRBJ2-3	CASSPTQTHTDTQYF	TGTGCCAGCAGCCCCACACAAACACACACAGATACGCAGTATTTT
-	TRBD1	TRBV19	TRBJ1-1	CASSIGTGAETEAFF	TGTGCCAGTAGTATAGGGACAGGGGCTGAGACTGAAGCTTTCTTT
-	-	TRBV5-1	TRBJ2-7	CASSVGVYEQYF	TGCGCCAGCAGCGTCGGGGTCTACGAGCAGTACTTC
-	-	TRBV5-6	TRBJ1-2	CASSFSGMGANYGYTF	TGTGCCAGCAGCTTTTCGGGAATGGGGGCGAACTATGGCTACACCTTC
few	TRBD1	TRBV28	TRBJ2-1	CASSPFGALLRTGGKTYNEQFF	TGTGCCAGCAGTCCCTTTGGAGCCCTACTCAGGACAGGGGGAAAGACCTACAATGAGCAGTTCTTC
-	TRBD1	TRBV5-6	TRBJ1-1	CASSLAQGLTEAFF	TGTGCCAGCAGCTTGGCACAGGGGCTCACTGAAGCTTTCTTT
-	-	TRBV28	TRBJ1-2	CASSISYSTGNYGYTF	TGTGCCAGCAGTATTTCCTACTCAACAGGGAACTATGGCTACACCTTC
once	TRBD2	TRBV27	TRBJ2-3	CASRTIAGLTDTQYF	TGTGCCAGCCGGACGATAGCGGGTCTCACAGATACGCAGTATTTT
-	TRBD1	TRBV3-1/TRBV3-2	TRBJ1-1	CASSRTGGAGNTEAFF	TGTGCCAGCAGCAGAACAGGGGGCGCGGGGAACACTGAAGCTTTCTTT
once	-	TRBV6-1	TRBJ1-1	CASSESTNTEAFF	TGTGCCAGCAGTGAATCTACGAACACTGAAGCTTTCTTT
few	-	TRBV28	TRBJ1-4	CASSGPAQEKLFF	TGTGCCAGCAGTGGGCCCGCCCAGGAAAAACTGTTTTTT
-	-	TRBV18	TRBJ1-2	CASSPSDSNYGYTF	TGTGCCAGCTCACCAAGCGACAGCAACTATGGCTACACCTTC
once	-	TRBV20-1	TRBJ2-5	CSAKRETQYF	TGCAGTGCTAAGCGGGAGACCCAGTACTTC
-	TRBD1	TRBV5-1	TRBJ2-1	CASSLQGSSYNEQFF	TGCGCCAGCAGCTTACAGGGGAGCTCCTACAATGAGCAGTTCTTC
few	-	TRBV11-2	TRBJ2-1	CASSLGQLGEQFF	TGTGCCAGCAGCTTAGGACAACTGGGTGAGCAGTTCTTC
-	TRBD1	TRBV10-3	TRBJ2-2	CAISRTGEDGELFF	TGTGCCATCAGCCGGACAGGGGAAGACGGGGAGCTGTTTTTT
once	-	TRBV30	TRBJ1-3	CAWQSGSGNTIYF	TGTGCCTGGCAGTCGGGCTCTGGAAACACCATATATTTT
-	TRBD1	TRBV19	TRBJ2-5	CASNGQGSETQYF	TGTGCCAGTAACGGACAGGGCTCAGAGACCCAGTACTTC
few	-	TRBV10-2	TRBJ2-7	CASREGGSAGEQYF	TGCGCCAGCAGGGAGGGGGGGAGCGCGGGCGAGCAGTACTTC
-	TRBD2	TRBV29-1	TRBJ2-1	CSVVSRLAGGIYNEQFF	TGCAGCGTTGTAAGCCGACTAGCGGGAGGAATCTACAATGAGCAGTTCTTC
-	TRBD1	TRBV4-1	TRBJ1-1	CASSPFSGQGIVGVNTEAFF	TGCGCCAGCAGCCCCTTCTCCGGACAGGGGATCGTGGGGGTGAACACTGAAGCTTTCTTT
-	TRBD2	TRBV11-2	TRBJ2-2	CASSRFGGRTNTGELFF	TGTGCCAGCAGCCGGTTTGGCGGGAGGACGAACACCGGGGAGCTGTTTTTT
-	-	TRBV7-2	TRBJ2-7	CASTLAENSEQYF	TGTGCCAGCACCTTGGCAGAGAACAGCGAGCAGTACTTC